This T cell receptor beta chain was identified in a study of blood T cell repertoires in COVID-19. The overall study: COVID-19 samples from acute and convalescent phases originated in the United States, Italy and Spain. PBMCs, B-cell-depleted T cells, or T cells were the source of the cDNA or gDNA that made up the material.

Authors' analysis steps: Reference gene primer amplification yielded estimated nucleated cell counts. The table came from immunoSEQ multiplex PCR; TCRdb's copy has only in-frame clones and leaves some out. V and J calls and clone size come straight from that table; D and trimming were deduced from the DNA. The sample has 200,000 to 250,000 clones; around 82% are singletons. CDR3 length: 15 amino acids. The germline gives CDR1 SGHNT, CDR2 YYREEE (reference sequence). The V and J ends lost 4 bases and 3 bases respectively, with 17 bases between them. This chain joins TRBV5-4 and TRBJ2-7, with D perhaps matching TRBD1 (6 bases). The sequence was obtained from a woman younger than 45 who had recovered from COVID-19. The sequencing sample was made of peripheral blood. CDR3 loop: CASSPDPGHYYEQYF. DNA for the CDR3: TGTGCCAGCAGCCCCGACCCGGGACACTACTACGAGCAGTACTTC.